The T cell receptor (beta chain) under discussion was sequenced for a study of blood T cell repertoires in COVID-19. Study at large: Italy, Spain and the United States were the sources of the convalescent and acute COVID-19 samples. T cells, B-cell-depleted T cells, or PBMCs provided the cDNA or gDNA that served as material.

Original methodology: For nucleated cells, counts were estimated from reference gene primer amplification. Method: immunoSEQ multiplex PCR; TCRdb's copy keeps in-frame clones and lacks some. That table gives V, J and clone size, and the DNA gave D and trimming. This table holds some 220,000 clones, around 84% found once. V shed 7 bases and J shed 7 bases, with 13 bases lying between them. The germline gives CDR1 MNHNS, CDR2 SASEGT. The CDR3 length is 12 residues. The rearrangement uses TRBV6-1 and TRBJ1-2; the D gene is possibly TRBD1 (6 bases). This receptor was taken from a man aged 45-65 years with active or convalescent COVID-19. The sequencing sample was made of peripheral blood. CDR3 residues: CASTPGGPGYTF. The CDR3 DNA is TGTGCCAGCACCCCCGGGGGGCCTGGCTACACCTTC.